This TCR beta chain comes out of a study of blood T cell repertoires in COVID-19. Background on the study: Samples came from the United States, Italy and Spain, spanning acute and convalescent COVID-19. T cells, B-cell-depleted T cells, or PBMCs provided the cDNA or gDNA that served as material.

The CDR3 contains 13 residues. The V end lost 5 bases, the J end lost 5 bases, and 10 bases lay between the germline ends. Germline V CDR1 and CDR2: MRHNA, SNTAGT. Original data processing: Reference gene primers were amplified, and this amplification served to estimate nucleated cell counts. This table comes from immunoSEQ multiplex PCR, and its TCRdb copy is limited to in-frame clones, with some not included. V, J and clone size derive from that table, while D and trimming were established from the DNA sequence. The sample carries about 250,000 clones, almost 90% recorded once. This sequence originates from an elderly man with acute or convalescent COVID-19. The chain has TRBV6-4 and TRBJ2-1; D ambiguous. The sample was peripheral blood. The CDR3 DNA reads TGTGCCAGCAGTAAGTCACAGAACAATGAGCAGTTCTTC. Residues: CASSKSQNNEQFF.